Following are 27 T cell receptor beta chains from one sample sequenced in a study of spatial heterogeneity in lung cancer (dated by TCRdb to about 2019). The time point label of this sample denotes: blood at routine non-recurrence follow-up after resection. The library was prepared using 5' RACE. Data came from a NextSeq 500. TCRdb reworked the public reads: Q25 trimming with fastp, MiXCR clone assembly, productive beta chains retained. Identical CDR3 proteins give one entry, which carries the most common genes and DNA. In all, the sample holds 40,000 or so distinct CDR3 sequences, and roughly a tenth of those were seen once. The top ten clonotypes cover under 20% of the sample. This specimen consisted of PBMCs, obtained at follow-up. The receptors stem from a female donor with early-stage non-small cell lung cancer.

The gene calls are TRBV15 and TRBJ2-1; D might be TRBD2 (5 bases). Trimming cost V 0 bases and J 7 bases, with 13 bases left between them. Germline loops: CDR1 LNHNV, CDR2 YYDKDF (reference sequence). This CDR3 contains 15 residues. In DNA, the CDR3 is TGTGCCACCAGCAGAGATAGGAGAGGGCAGAATGAGCAGTTCTTC. Its protein product is CATSRDRRGQNEQFF.

This clonotype was picked up many times. The chain is built from TRBV30 and TRBJ1-6; possibly TRBD1 for D (5 bases). Germline assignment: CDR1 GTSNPN and CDR2 SVGIG (reference sequence). The CDR3 extends over 15 amino acids. Trimming left V 4 bases short and J 7 bases short, with 17 bases between. CDR3 loop: CAWTRGLRQNSPLHF. CDR3 sequence (DNA): TGTGCCTGGACGCGGGGGTTGAGACAGAATTCACCCCTCCACTTT.

The chain employs TRBV2 and TRBJ2-5; a weak D match, TRBD1 (5 bases). Per germline, CDR1 SNHLY and CDR2 FYNNEI. This CDR3 spans 13 amino acids. The V gene lost 1 base and the J gene lost 12 bases, with 15 bases spanning the gap. CDR3 residues: CASSEDLAGIKYF. The CDR3 DNA reads TGTGCCAGCAGTGAAGATCTCGCAGGGATAAAGTACTTC.

The V and J genes are TRBV7-2 and TRBJ2-1, with D maybe TRBD2 (5 bases). V was clipped by 0 bases and J by 7 bases, with 22 bases between them. The CDR3 is 18 residues long. Germline loops: CDR1 SGHTA, CDR2 FQGNSA. The CDR3 loop reads CASSLASSGLIVGNEQFF. The DNA for the CDR3 is TGTGCCAGCAGCTTAGCTTCGTCCGGACTCATAGTTGGGAATGAGCAGTTCTTC.

This clonotype was counted at least ten times. This chain connects TRBV7-9 to TRBJ2-4; D uncertain. The CDR3 totals 12 residues. V lost 5 bases to trimming and J lost 2 bases, with 4 bases between them. Germline V CDR1 and CDR2: SEHNR, FQNEAQ (reference sequence). The CDR3 coding sequence is TGTGCCAGCAGCGGGACCAAAAACATTCAGTACTTC. Translating it yields CASSGTKNIQYF.

This clonotype was seen ten or more times. This chain connects TRBV7-2 to TRBJ2-5; 8 bases align to TRBD2. This CDR3 is 16 amino acids long. The J segment lost 2 bases and the V segment lost 2 bases, leaving 7 bases of the junction unmatched. Germline V gene sequence: CDR1 SGHTA, CDR2 FQGNSA. CDR3 sequence (DNA): TGTGCCAGCAGCTTATATCCGGGGGGGCTTCAAGAGACCCAGTACTTC. Its translation is CASSLYPGGLQETQYF.

The V and J genes are TRBV28 and TRBJ2-7; 8 bases are shared with TRBD1. CDR3 length equals 15 residues. Losses at the gene ends were 5 bases for V and 4 bases for J; bases not matched to a gene: 10. Germline-derived CDR1 and CDR2 are MDHEN and SYDVKM. The CDR3 bases are TGTGCCAGCAGTACCTTCGGACAGGGAAAGTACGAGCAGTACTTC. It codes for CASSTFGQGKYEQYF.

This clonotype appeared a few times. This rearrangement joins TRBV29-1 to TRBJ1-1; tentative D call: TRBD1 (6 bases). The CDR3 totals 13 residues. Trimming pared 0 bases from V and 4 bases from J, leaving 9 bases between. Germline V gene sequence: CDR1 SQVTM, CDR2 ANQGSEA. The CDR3 here is CSVEEGGGTEAFF. CDR3 bases: TGCAGCGTTGAAGAAGGGGGTGGCACTGAAGCTTTCTTT.

This clonotype was seen ten or more times. The chain employs TRBV18 and TRBJ2-3, with TRBD1 matching over 10 bases. The CDR3 runs to 17 residues. Germline V CDR1 and CDR2: KGHSH, LQKENI. Germline trimming cut 3 bases from V and 2 bases from J; bases unmatched to any gene: 8. In DNA form, the CDR3 reads TGTGCCAGCTCACCGACAGCCGGGACAGGGGCCACAGATACGCAGTATTTT. It specifies CASSPTAGTGATDTQYF.

The CDR3 sequence: CASSFFPPSGILNYEQYF. DNA of the CDR3: TGTGCCAGCAGTTTTTTCCCCCCCTCGGGGATCTTAAACTACGAGCAGTACTTC. J is TRBJ2-7 and V is TRBV6-5, with D perhaps TRBD2 (5 bases). The CDR3 is 18 amino acids. Germline V gives CDR1 MNHEY, CDR2 SVGAGI. V lost 4 bases to trimming and J lost 3 bases, with 25 bases between them.

The table lists this clonotype with many counts. This chain connects TRBV7-3 to TRBJ2-1, with a weak D call TRBD1 (5 bases). From germline, CDR1 is SGHTA and CDR2 FQGTGA. With 1 base removed from V and 6 bases from J, the gap between germline ends came to 10 bases. The CDR3 loop spans 14 amino acids. The CDR3 reads CASSLNDRLNEQFF. CDR3 nucleotide sequence: TGTGCCAGCAGCTTAAATGACAGACTCAATGAGCAGTTCTTC.

Many counts were recorded for this clonotype. The chain links TRBV24-1 to TRBJ2-1, with D unresolved. The germline CDR1 and CDR2 sequences are KGHDR and SFDVKD. This CDR3 is built from 14 residues. With 5 bases removed from V and 1 base from J, the gap between germline ends came to 8 bases. The CDR3 DNA reads as TGTGCCACCAGTGGGCCGGAGTCCTACAATGAGCAGTTCTTC. It codes for CATSGPESYNEQFF.

In its sample, this clonotype was seen a few times. The V gene is TRBV20-1, the J gene TRBJ1-4; D unresolved. Germline assignment: CDR1 DFQATT and CDR2 SNEGSKA (reference sequence). This CDR3 comprises 16 residues. The germline V and J ends were trimmed by 0 bases and 8 bases, with 19 bases remaining between them. The CDR3 DNA reads as TGCAGTGCTAGAGATGGGCGGCGGGGTTGGAGAGAAAAACTGTTTTTT. Protein: CSARDGRRGWREKLFF.

This clonotype was seen only a few times. V is TRBV28 and J is TRBJ2-3; D is ambiguous. The V gene lost 5 bases and the J gene lost 2 bases, with 17 bases spanning the gap. Germline V gene sequence: CDR1 MDHEN, CDR2 SYDVKM. The CDR3 runs 16 residues. This chain's CDR3 is CASSPTAQLTTDTQYF. Here the CDR3 DNA reads TGTGCCAGCAGTCCCACTGCACAGCTCACCACAGATACGCAGTATTTT.

This clonotype showed up just a few times. The chain is built from TRBV29-1 and TRBJ2-1; D uncertain. Trimming pared 7 bases from V and 3 bases from J, leaving 7 bases between. The CDR3 is 11 residues long. Germline V lookup: CDR1 SQVTM, CDR2 ANQGSEA. In DNA, the CDR3 is TGCAGCGGGCAGAACTACAATGAGCAGTTCTTC. Amino acids: CSGQNYNEQFF.

This clonotype was picked up a small number of times. This chain joins TRBV5-4 and TRBJ2-5, with TRBD2 as a possible D gene (6 bases). The CDR3 consists of 13 residues. Germline V CDR1 and CDR2: SGHNT, YYREEE (reference sequence). V lost 4 bases and J 6 bases, leaving 13 bases between the germline ends. Here the CDR3 reads CASSPGGEQTQYF. The CDR3 DNA reads as TGTGCCAGCAGCCCGGGCGGGGAACAGACCCAGTACTTC.

The chain is built from TRBV6-5 and TRBJ1-6; D is unresolved. CDR3 size: 13 residues. Looked up from germline, CDR1 is MNHEY and CDR2 is SVGAGI. Trimming removed 6 bases at V and 9 bases at J, with 12 bases between. In DNA, the CDR3 is TGTGCCAGCAGGGGAGGGAGCTTTTCACCCCTCCACTTT. Encoded protein: CASRGGSFSPLHF.

This clonotype has ten or more counts. The chain has TRBV7-9 and TRBJ2-7; D perhaps matches TRBD1 (5 bases). This CDR3 is built from 16 residues. CDR1 and CDR2 (germline): SEHNR, FQNEAQ (reference sequence). The germline V and J ends were trimmed by 0 bases and 6 bases, with 18 bases remaining between them. CDR3 DNA sequence: TGTGCCAGCAGCTTAGCAGGGGCTACGAACCTGTTCGAGCAGTACTTC. Protein: CASSLAGATNLFEQYF.

The table lists this clonotype with many counts. This chain connects TRBV15 to TRBJ2-7; the D gene is possibly TRBD1 (5 bases). The V and J ends lost 0 bases and 7 bases respectively, with 7 bases between them. CDR3 length equals 12 residues. Per germline, CDR1 LNHNV and CDR2 YYDKDF (reference sequence). The CDR3: CATSRETEEQYF. DNA of the CDR3: TGTGCCACCAGCAGAGAGACAGAGGAGCAGTACTTC.

This clonotype came up many times. The DNA for the CDR3 is TGTGCCAGCAGCCTGACCCGGACGTCTTCCTCCTACGAGCAGTACTTC. Amino acids: CASSLTRTSSSYEQYF. The gene calls are TRBV14 and TRBJ2-7; D unclear. Germline V CDR1 and CDR2: SGHDN, FVKESK. The V gene lost 4 bases and the J gene lost 0 bases, with 16 bases spanning the gap. The CDR3 runs to 16 residues.

This clonotype was picked up many times. The gene calls are TRBV6-2 or TRBV6-3 and TRBJ1-2; D is undetermined. The CDR3 has 11 amino acids. The ends were cut back, 11 bases at V and 0 bases at J, with 7 bases in the middle. Germline values: CDR1 MNHEY, CDR2 SVGEGT. CDR3 in DNA: TGTGCCGCCCAGGCTAACTATGGCTACACCTTC. It is translated as CAAQANYGYTF.

In this sample, this clonotype turned up a few times. The chain carries TRBV2 and TRBJ1-5; D uncertain. The V end was cut by 3 bases, the J end by 11 bases, with 11 bases between. Germline CDR1 is SNHLY and CDR2 is FYNNEI. CDR3 length: 12 amino acids. The CDR3 here is CASSDGRQAQHF. CDR3 coding DNA: TGTGCCAGCAGTGATGGGAGGCAGGCCCAGCATTTT.

This clonotype was recorded many times. The chain has TRBV28 and TRBJ1-5, with D unclear. The germline V and J ends were trimmed by 3 bases and 1 base, with 4 bases remaining between them. The germline V gene has CDR1 MDHEN and CDR2 SYDVKM. The CDR3 sequence is 13 residues long. The CDR3 loop is CASSFDSNQPQHF. CDR3 bases: TGTGCCAGCAGTTTCGACAGCAATCAGCCCCAGCATTTT. Filled out from reference TRBV28 and TRBJ1-5, the complete variable domain reads DVKVTQSSRYLVKRTGEKVFLECVQDMDHENMFWYRQDPGLGLRLIYFSYDVKMKEKGDIPEGYSVSREKKERFSLILESASTNQTSMYLCASSFDSNQPQHFGDGTRLSIL.

The chain joins TRBV12-3 or TRBV12-4 to TRBJ1-3; D is unresolved. There are 15 residues in the CDR3. Trimming took 6 bases from V and 2 from J, leaving 14 bases between them. CDR3 nucleotides: TGTGCCAGCAGGACCTCTCGGATCACTGGAAACACCATATATTTT. Translation gives CASRTSRITGNTIYF.

This rearrangement joins TRBV5-1 to TRBJ2-1, with 7 bases aligning to TRBD1. J lost 7 bases, V lost 2 bases, and 12 bases had no gene match. Germline loops: CDR1 SGHRS, CDR2 YFSETQ. CDR3 length: 16 amino acids. Written as DNA, the CDR3 is TGCGCCAGCAGCTTAGGACCCGAGGGGGCTCGGAATGAGCAGTTCTTC. Amino acids: CASSLGPEGARNEQFF.

This clonotype was observed a few times. V is TRBV7-2 and J is TRBJ2-2, with TRBD2 matching 8 bases. Per germline, CDR1 SGHTA and CDR2 FQGNSA. V lost 5 bases to trimming and J lost 4 bases; unmatched junction nucleotides: 6. The CDR3 sequence is 15 residues long. In nucleotides, the CDR3 is TGTGCCAGCAGCCCCGGGGGGGGCATCACCGGGGAGCTGTTTTTT. Translated, it gives CASSPGGGITGELFF.

V and J are TRBV6-5 and TRBJ1-2, with a possible D match to TRBD1 (5 bases). The CDR3 runs to 13 residues. Between the trimmed V and J ends, which lost 7 bases and 5 bases, there was a span of 14 bases. CDR1 and CDR2 from the germline V gene are MNHEY and SVGAGI. CDR3 amino acids: CASTPGGFYGYTF. DNA of the CDR3: TGTGCCAGCACCCCCGGGGGTTTTTATGGCTACACCTTC.